This TCR beta chain originates from a study of cytomegalovirus exposure and HLA in healthy donors. Study-wide points: Among CMV-associated TCR beta chains, most appeared HLA-restricted in a later analysis.

PCR employed 60 Vbeta and 13 Jbeta primers. Measured with immunoSEQ multiplex PCR; TCRdb has only the in-frame clones, and not every one. The repertoire has around 130,000 clones, around 80% of them found once; the top ten carry less than 3.5%. This clone was seen a handful of times. Its specificity is not known. Sequenced: PBMCs. The clonotype originates from a man over 45 in good health and CMV-seronegative.

The CDR3 nucleotides read TGTGCCAGCAGCTTAATAAGCAACCGGGAGGGAGTCGGCAATGAGCAGTTCTTC. Translation gives CASSLISNREGVGNEQFF. The chain links TRBV7-3 to TRBJ2-1; 8 bases line up with TRBD2. Per the germline V gene, CDR1 is SGHTA and CDR2 is FQGTGA. The ends lost 1 base at V and 6 bases at J; junction bases unmatched: 14. This CDR3 is 18 amino acids long.